This TCR beta chain originates from a study of T-cell reconstitution after alpha-beta-depleted transplantation in children. CDR1 is SQVTM and CDR2 is ANQGSEA in the germline V gene. V trimming: 7 bases; J trimming: 3 bases; junction bases outside the gene matches: 10. This CDR3 has 17 residues. This clonotype was observed many times. Unique molecular identifiers were used in preparing the TCRbeta library. TCRdb reprocessed the PCR reads via MiXCR and lists one record per CDR3 protein. Here the sample spans some 200,000 distinct CDR3 sequences, 8.4% being singletons. The chain combines TRBV29-1 with TRBJ2-2, with 14 bases fitting TRBD2. The receptor was derived from a male patient aged 2-10 years who had a stem cell transplant for acute myeloid leukemia, so the T cells may come from the graft donor. Sample: PBMCs, mostly from graft donor cells, taken 360 days after TCRalphabeta/CD19-depleted stem cell transplant. DNA of the CDR3: TGCAGCGGGATGAGACTAGCGGGAGGGCCCGACACCGGGGAGCTGTTTTTT. Translation gives CSGMRLAGGPDTGELFF.